A single T cell receptor (beta chain) is shown here with its context. Its specificity is unknown. V was clipped by 4 bases and J by 9 bases, with 13 bases between them. Germline V gene lookup returns CDR1 MGHRA and CDR2 YSYEKL. The CDR3 totals 13 residues. Data came from immunoSEQ multiplex PCR; TCRdb stores just in-frame clones and leaves some out. The table has tens of thousands of clones, around 80% seen once. The sample comes from a study of PD-L1 blockade in urothelial cancer. Study-level information: Blood was evaluated 3 weeks (second dose) and 6 weeks after therapy began. When blood samples were assessed, the median T cell count was approximately 140,000.

Study-wide findings and caveats: Durable benefit was linked to greater 3-week expansion of tumor-associated blood clones.

The clonotype was recovered from a man between 65 and 85 years old with urothelial cancer. Material: PBMCs, obtained around atezolizumab (anti-PD-L1) treatment. The chain combines TRBV4-1 with TRBJ1-5, with unresolved D. For the CDR3, the DNA is TGCGCCAGCAGCCGAGCTGTCGACATGCCCCAGCATTTT. It translates to CASSRAVDMPQHF.